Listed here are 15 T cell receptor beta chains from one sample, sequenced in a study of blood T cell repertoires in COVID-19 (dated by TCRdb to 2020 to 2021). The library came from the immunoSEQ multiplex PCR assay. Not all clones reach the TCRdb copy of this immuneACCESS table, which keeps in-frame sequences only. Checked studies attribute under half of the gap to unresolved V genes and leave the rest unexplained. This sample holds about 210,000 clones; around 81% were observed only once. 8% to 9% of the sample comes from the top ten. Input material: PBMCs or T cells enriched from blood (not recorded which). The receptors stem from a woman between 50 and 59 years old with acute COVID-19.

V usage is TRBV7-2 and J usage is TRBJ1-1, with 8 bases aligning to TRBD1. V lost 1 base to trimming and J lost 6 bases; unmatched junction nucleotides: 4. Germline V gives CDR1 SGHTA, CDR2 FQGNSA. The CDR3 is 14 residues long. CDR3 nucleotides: TGTGCCAGCAGCTTAGGTCAGGGGGCATCTGAAGCTTTCTTT. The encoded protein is CASSLGQGASEAFF.

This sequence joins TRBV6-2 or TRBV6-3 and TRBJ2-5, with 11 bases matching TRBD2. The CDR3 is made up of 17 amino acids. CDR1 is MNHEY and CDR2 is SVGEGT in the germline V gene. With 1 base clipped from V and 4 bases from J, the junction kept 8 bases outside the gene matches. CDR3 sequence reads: CASSYLIAGGARETQYF. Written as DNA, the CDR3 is TGTGCCAGCAGTTACTTAATAGCGGGAGGGGCCCGAGAGACCCAGTACTTC.

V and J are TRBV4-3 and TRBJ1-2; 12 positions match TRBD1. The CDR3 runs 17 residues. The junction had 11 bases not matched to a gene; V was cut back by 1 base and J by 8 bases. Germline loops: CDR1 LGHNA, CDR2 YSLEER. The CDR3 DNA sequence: TGCGCCAGCAGCCAAGTGACCGGGACAGGGGGCTTGGAGGGCTACACCTTC. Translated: CASSQVTGTGGLEGYTF.

The CDR3 here is CASSPRLAGVSGANVLTF. CDR3 in DNA: TGTGCCAGCAGCCCGAGACTAGCGGGAGTTTCTGGGGCCAACGTCCTGACTTTC. V gene TRBV7-2 combines with J gene TRBJ2-6, with 12 bases fitting TRBD2. V was pared by 5 bases and J by 1 base, with 6 bases of the junction left unmatched. The CDR3 runs 18 residues. Germline V CDR1 and CDR2: SGHTA, FQGNSA.

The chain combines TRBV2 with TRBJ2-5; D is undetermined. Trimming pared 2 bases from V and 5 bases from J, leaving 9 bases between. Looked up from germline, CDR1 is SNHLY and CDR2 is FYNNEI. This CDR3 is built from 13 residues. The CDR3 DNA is TGTGCCAGCAGTGAACGTCAGTTGGAGACCCAGTACTTC. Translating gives CASSERQLETQYF.

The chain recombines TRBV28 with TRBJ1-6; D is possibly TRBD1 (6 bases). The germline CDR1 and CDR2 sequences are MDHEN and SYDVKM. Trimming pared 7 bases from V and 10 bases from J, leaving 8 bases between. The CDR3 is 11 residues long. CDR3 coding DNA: TGTGCCAGCAAGGGGGAGTCACCCCTCCACTTT. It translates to CASKGESPLHF.

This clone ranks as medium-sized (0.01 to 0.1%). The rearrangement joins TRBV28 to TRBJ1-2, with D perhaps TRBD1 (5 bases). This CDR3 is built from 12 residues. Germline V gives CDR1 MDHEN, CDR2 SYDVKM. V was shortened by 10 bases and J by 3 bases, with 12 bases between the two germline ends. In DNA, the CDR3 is TGTGCCATCGGGGAGGGGTACTATGGCTACACCTTC. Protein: CAIGEGYYGYTF.

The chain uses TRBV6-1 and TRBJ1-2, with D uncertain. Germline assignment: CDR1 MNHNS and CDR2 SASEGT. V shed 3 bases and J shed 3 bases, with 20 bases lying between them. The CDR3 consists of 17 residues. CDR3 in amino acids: CASSDGLWPGGDYGYTF. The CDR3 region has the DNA TGTGCCAGCAGTGACGGATTGTGGCCGGGAGGCGACTATGGCTACACCTTC.

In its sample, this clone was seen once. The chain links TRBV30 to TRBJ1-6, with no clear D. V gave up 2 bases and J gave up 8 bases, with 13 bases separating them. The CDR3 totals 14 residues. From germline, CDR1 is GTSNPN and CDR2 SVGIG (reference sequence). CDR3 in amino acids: CAWSLLLRDSPLHF. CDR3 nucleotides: TGTGCCTGGAGTTTACTACTGAGGGATTCACCCCTCCACTTT.

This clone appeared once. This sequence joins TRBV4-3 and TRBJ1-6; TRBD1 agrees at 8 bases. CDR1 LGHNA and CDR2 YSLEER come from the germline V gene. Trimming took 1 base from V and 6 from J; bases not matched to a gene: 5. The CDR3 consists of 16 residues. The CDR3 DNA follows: TGCGCCAGCAGCCAAGGGACAGGGTTGTCTAATTCACCCCTCCACTTT. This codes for CASSQGTGLSNSPLHF.

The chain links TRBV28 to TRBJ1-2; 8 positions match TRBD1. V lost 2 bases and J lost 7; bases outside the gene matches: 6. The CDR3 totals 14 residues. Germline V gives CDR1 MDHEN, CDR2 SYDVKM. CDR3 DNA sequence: TGTGCCAGCAGTTTAAGGGCACAGGGGGGTGGCTACACCTTC. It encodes CASSLRAQGGGYTF.

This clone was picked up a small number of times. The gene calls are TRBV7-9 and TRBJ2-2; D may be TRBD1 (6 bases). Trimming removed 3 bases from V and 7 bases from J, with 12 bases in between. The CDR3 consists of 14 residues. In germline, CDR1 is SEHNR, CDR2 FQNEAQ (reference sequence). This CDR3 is CASSLSGVYGELFF. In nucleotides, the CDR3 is TGTGCCAGCAGCTTGTCAGGGGTTTACGGGGAGCTGTTTTTT. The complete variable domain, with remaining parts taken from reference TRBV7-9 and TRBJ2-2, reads DTGVSQNPRHKITKRGQNVTFRCDPISEHNRLYWYRQTLGQGPEFLTYFQNEAQLEKSRLLSDRFSAERPKGSFSTLEIQRTEQGDSAMYLCASSLSGVYGELFFGEGSRLTVL.

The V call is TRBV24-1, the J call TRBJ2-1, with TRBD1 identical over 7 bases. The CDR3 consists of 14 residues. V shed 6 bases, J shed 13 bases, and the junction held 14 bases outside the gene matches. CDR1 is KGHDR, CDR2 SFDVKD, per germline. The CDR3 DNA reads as TGTGCCACCAGTAACGCAGGGGGTTTTATCCCCCAGTTCTTC. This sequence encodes CATSNAGGFIPQFF.

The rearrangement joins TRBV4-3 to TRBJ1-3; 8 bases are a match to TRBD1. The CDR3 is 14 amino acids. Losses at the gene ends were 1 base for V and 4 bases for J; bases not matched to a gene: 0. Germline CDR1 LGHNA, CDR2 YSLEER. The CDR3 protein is CASSQGQGGNTIYF. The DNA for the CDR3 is TGCGCCAGCAGCCAAGGACAGGGGGGAAACACCATATATTTT.

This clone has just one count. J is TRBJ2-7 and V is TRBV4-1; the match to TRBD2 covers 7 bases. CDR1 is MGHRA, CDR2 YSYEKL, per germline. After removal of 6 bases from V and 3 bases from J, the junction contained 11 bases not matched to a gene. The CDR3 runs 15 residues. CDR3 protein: CASSRLARPDYEQYF. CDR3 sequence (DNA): TGCGCCAGCAGTCGACTAGCCCGCCCCGACTACGAGCAGTACTTC.